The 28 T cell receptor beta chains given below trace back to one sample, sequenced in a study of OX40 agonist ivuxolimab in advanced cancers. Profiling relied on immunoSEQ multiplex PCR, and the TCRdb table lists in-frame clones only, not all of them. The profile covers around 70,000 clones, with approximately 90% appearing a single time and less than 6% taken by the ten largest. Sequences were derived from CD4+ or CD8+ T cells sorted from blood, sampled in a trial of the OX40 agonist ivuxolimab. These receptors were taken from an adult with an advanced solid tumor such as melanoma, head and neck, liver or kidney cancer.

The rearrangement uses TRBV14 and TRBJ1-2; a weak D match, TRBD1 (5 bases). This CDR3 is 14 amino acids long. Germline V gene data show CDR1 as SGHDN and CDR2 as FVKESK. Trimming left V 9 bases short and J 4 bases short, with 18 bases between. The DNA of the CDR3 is TGTGCCAGTAACCGTCCGGGGGAAGTCTATGGCTACACCTTC. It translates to CASNRPGEVYGYTF.

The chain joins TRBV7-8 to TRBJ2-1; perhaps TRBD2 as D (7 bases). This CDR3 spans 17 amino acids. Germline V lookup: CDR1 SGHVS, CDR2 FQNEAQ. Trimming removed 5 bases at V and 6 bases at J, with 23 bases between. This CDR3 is CASSLGGGGEGGNEQFF. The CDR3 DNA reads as TGTGCCAGCAGCCTTGGAGGGGGGGGCGAGGGTGGCAATGAGCAGTTCTTC.

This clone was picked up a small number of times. CDR3 protein: CASSSSGTANQPQHF. In DNA form, the CDR3 reads TGTGCCAGCAGCTCTTCCGGGACAGCAAATCAGCCCCAGCATTTT. This rearrangement joins TRBV7-9 to TRBJ1-5; the match to TRBD1 covers 7 bases. This CDR3 region has 15 residues. Germline CDR1 SEHNR, CDR2 FQNEAQ (reference sequence). Germline trimming cut 4 bases from V and 4 bases from J; bases unmatched to any gene: 7.

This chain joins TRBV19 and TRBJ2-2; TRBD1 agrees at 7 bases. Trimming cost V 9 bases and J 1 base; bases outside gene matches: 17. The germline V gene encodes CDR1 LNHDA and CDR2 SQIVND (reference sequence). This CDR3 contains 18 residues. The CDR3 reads CASYPLQTGNKNTGELFF. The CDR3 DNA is TGTGCCAGCTACCCTCTTCAGACAGGGAATAAGAACACCGGGGAGCTGTTTTTT.

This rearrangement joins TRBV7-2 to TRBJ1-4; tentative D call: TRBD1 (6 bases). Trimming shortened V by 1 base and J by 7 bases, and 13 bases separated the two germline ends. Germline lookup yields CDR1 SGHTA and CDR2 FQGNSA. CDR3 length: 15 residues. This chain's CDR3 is CASSLEQGGGEKLFF. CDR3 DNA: TGTGCCAGCAGCTTAGAACAGGGAGGGGGTGAAAAACTGTTTTTT.

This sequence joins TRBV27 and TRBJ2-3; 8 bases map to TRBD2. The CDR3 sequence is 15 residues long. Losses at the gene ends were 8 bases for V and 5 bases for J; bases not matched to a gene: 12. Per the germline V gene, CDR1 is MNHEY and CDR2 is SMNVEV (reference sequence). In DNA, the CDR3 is TGTGCCAGCGGGTTCCGGTCCGGGAGGGGAGATACGCAGTATTTT. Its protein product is CASGFRSGRGDTQYF.

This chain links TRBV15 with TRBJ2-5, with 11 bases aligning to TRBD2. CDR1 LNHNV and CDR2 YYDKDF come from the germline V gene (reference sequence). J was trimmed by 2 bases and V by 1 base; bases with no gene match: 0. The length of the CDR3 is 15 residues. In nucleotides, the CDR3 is TGTGCCACCAGCAGAGGACTAGCGGGGCAAGAGACCCAGTACTTC. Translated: CATSRGLAGQETQYF. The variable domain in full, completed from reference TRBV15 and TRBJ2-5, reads DAMVIQNPRYQVTQFGKPVTLSCSQTLNHNVMYWYQQKSSQAPKLLFHYYDKDFNNEADTPDNFQSRRPNTSFCFLDIRSPGLGDTAMYLCATSRGLAGQETQYFGPGTRLLVL.

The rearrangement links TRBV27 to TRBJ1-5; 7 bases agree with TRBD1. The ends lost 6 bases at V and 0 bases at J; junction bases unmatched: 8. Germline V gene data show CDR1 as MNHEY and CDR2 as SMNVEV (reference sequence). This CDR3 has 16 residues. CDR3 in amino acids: CASRKGGGGSNQPQHF. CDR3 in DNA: TGTGCCAGCAGAAAAGGGGGCGGCGGTAGCAATCAGCCCCAGCATTTT.

The CDR3 DNA reads TGTGCCAGCAGTTCCCTCCTCGCGGAGTACTTC. It specifies CASSSLLAEYF. The chain combines TRBV6-6 with TRBJ2-7; the D is unclear. This CDR3 spans 11 amino acids. CDR1 and CDR2 from the germline V gene are MNHNY and SVGAGI (reference sequence). V gave up 4 bases and J gave up 11 bases, with 12 bases separating them.

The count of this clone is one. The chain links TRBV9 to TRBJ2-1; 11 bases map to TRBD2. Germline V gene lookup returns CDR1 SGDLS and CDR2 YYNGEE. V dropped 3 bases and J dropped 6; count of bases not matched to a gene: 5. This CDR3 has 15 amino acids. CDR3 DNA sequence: TGTGCCAGCAGCGACCTAGCGGGGGGCATCAATGAGCAGTTCTTC. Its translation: CASSDLAGGINEQFF.

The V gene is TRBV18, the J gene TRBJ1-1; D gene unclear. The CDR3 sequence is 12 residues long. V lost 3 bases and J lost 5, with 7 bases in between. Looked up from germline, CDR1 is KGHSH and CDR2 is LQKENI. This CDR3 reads CASSPVRTEAFF. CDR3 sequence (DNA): TGTGCCAGCTCACCGGTTAGGACTGAAGCTTTCTTT.

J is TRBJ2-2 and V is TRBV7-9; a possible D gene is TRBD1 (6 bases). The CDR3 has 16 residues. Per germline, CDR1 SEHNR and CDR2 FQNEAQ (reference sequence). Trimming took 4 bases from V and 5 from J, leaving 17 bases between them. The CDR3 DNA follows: TGTGCCAGCAGCTCCTTGGGGGCGGTCGGAACCGGGGAGCTGTTTTTT. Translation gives CASSSLGAVGTGELFF.

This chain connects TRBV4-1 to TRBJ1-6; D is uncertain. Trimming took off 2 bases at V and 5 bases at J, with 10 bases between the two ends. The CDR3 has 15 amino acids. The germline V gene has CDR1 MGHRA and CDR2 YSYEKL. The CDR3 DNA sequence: TGCGCCAGCAGCCAACGATTTTCGGATAATTCACCCCTCCACTTT. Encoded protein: CASSQRFSDNSPLHF.

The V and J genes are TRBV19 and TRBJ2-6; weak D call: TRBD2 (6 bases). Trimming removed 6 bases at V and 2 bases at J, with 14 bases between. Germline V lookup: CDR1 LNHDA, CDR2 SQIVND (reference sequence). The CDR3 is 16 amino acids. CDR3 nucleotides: TGTGCCAGTAGCCCGGGACTCAGGGCTGGGGCCAACGTCCTGACTTTC. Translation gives CASSPGLRAGANVLTF.

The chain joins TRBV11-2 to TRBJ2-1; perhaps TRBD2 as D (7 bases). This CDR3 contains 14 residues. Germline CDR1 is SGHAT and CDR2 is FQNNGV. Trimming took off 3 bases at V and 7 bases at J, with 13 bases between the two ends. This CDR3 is CASSFGGQVNEQFF. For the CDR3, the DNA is TGTGCCAGCAGCTTCGGGGGGCAGGTAAATGAGCAGTTCTTC.

CDR3 sequence reads: CASSVVSGFVDYGYTF. The CDR3 DNA sequence: TGTGCCAGCAGCGTAGTTTCAGGGTTCGTGGACTATGGCTACACCTTC. V and J are TRBV9 and TRBJ1-2, with D possibly TRBD1 on 5 matching bases. CDR1 and CDR2 (germline): SGDLS, YYNGEE. This CDR3 is 16 amino acids long. Trimming took off 0 bases at V and 3 bases at J, with 15 bases between the two ends.

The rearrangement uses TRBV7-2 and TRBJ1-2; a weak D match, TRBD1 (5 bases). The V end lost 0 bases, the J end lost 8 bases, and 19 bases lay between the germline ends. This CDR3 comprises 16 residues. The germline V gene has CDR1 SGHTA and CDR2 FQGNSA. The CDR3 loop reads CASSLARGGGIKGYTF. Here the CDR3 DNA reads TGTGCCAGCAGCTTAGCCCGGGGGGGAGGAATTAAGGGCTACACCTTC.

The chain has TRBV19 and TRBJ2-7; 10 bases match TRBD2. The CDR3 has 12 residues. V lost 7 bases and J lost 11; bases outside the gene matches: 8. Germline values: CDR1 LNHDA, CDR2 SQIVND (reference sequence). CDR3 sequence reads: CASMGLASEKYF. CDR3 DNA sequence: TGTGCCAGTATGGGACTAGCGAGTGAAAAGTACTTC.

The DNA for the CDR3 is TGTGCCACCAGCAGGGGGGCAGGGCTTATGCAAGAGACCCAGTACTTC. Amino acid sequence: CATSRGAGLMQETQYF. V usage is TRBV15 and J usage is TRBJ2-5; possible D gene TRBD1, 6 bases. Deletions cut 3 bases from V and 2 bases from J, with 16 bases between. Germline values: CDR1 LNHNV, CDR2 YYDKDF (reference sequence). The CDR3 extends over 16 amino acids.

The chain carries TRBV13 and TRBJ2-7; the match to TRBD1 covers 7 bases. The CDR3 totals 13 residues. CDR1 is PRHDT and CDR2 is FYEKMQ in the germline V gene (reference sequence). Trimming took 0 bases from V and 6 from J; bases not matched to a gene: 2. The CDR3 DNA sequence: TGTGCCAGCAGCTTAGGAACAGGGGCCGAGCAGTACTTC. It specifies CASSLGTGAEQYF.

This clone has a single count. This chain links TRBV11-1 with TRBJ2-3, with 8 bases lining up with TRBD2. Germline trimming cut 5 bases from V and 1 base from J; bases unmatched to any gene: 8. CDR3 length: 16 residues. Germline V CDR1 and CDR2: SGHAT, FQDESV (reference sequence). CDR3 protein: CASSLFGGGGTDTQYF. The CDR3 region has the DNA TGTGCCAGCAGCCTCTTCGGGGGGGGTGGCACAGATACGCAGTATTTT.

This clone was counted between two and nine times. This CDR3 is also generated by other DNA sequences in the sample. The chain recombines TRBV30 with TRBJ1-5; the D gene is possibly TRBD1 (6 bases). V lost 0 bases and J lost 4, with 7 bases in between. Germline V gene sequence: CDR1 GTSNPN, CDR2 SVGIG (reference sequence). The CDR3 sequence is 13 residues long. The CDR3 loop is CAWSVQGNQPQHF. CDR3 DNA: TGTGCCTGGAGTGTACAGGGAAATCAGCCCCAGCATTTT.

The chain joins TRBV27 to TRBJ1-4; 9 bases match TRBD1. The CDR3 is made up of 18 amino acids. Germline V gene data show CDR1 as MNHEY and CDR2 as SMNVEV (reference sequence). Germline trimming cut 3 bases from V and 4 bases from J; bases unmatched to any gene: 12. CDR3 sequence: CASSFGGTGIGVNEKLFF. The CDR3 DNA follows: TGTGCCAGCAGTTTCGGAGGGACAGGGATAGGGGTTAATGAAAAACTGTTTTTT.

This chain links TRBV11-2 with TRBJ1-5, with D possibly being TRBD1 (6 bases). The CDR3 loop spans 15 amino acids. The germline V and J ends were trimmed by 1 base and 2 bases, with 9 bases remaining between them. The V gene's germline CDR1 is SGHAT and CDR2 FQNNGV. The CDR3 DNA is TGTGCCAGCAGCTTAGGGGGGCAGGGCAATCAGCCCCAGCATTTT. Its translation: CASSLGGQGNQPQHF.

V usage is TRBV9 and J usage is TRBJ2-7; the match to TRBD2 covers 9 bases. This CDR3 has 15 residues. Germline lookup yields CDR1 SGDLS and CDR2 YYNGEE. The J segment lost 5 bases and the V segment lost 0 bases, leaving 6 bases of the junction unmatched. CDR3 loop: CASSVGIAGDDEQYF. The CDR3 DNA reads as TGTGCCAGCAGCGTAGGAATAGCGGGAGACGACGAGCAGTACTTC.

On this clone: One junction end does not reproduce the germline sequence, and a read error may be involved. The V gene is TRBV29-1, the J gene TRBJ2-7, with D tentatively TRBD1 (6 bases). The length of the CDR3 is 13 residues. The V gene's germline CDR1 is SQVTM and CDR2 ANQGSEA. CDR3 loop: CGVIVRDNYEQYF. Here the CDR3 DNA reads TGCGGCGTGATAGTCCGGGACAACTACGAGCAGTACTTC.

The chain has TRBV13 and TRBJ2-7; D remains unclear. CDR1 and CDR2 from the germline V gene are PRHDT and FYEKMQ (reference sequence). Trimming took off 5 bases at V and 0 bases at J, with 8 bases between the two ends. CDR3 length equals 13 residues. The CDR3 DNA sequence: TGTGCCAGCAGCCAAGTGGGCTCCTACGAGCAGTACTTC. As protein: CASSQVGSYEQYF.

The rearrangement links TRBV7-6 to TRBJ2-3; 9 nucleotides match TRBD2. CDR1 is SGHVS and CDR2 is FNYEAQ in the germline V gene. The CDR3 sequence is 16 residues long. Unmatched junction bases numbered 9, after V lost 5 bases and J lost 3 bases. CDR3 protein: CASSPRGGQVTDTQYF. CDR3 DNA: TGTGCCAGCAGCCCGCGGGGGGGCCAAGTTACAGATACGCAGTATTTT. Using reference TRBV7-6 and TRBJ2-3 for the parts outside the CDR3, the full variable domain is GAGVSQSPRYKVTKRGQDVALRCDPISGHVSLYWYRQALGQGPEFLTYFNYEAQQDKSGLPNDRFSAERPEGSISTLTIQRTEQRDSAMYRCASSPRGGQVTDTQYFGPGTRLTVL.